These T cell receptor beta chains were read from a single sample in a study of control samples from healthy donors and cancer patients. Profiled with immunoSEQ multiplex PCR; TCRdb holds only in-frame clones, not every one. The data contain about 110,000 clones, 90% of them singletons. The sample comprised blood. The receptors here all came from a human donor in good health. The donor label of this sample is uncertain. Both conserved end residues are part of each CDR3. A D gene is named only where the DNA matches it firmly. Clone size appears in some rows only: once, few, many, or a class for an expanded clone.

clone size: NA
V gene: TRBV18
D gene: TRBD1
J gene: TRBJ1-1
CDR3 protein: CASSLRTGLNTEAFF
CDR3 DNA: TGTGCCAGCTCACTTAGGACAGGTTTGAACACTGAAGCTTTCTTT

clone size: NA
V gene: TRBV10-3
D gene: NA
J gene: TRBJ1-2
CDR3 protein: CAISEGGYSYGYTF
CDR3 DNA: TGTGCCATCAGTGAGGGGGGCTACAGCTATGGCTACACCTTC

clone size: NA
V gene: TRBV19
D gene: NA
J gene: TRBJ1-2
CDR3 protein: CASSRQLYYGYTF
CDR3 DNA: TGTGCCAGTAGCAGACAGCTATACTATGGCTACACCTTC

clone size: NA
V gene: TRBV4-1
D gene: NA
J gene: TRBJ2-3
CDR3 protein: CASSQYKGTDTQYF
CDR3 DNA: TGCGCCAGCAGCCAATATAAGGGGACAGATACGCAGTATTTT

clone size: NA
V gene: TRBV19
D gene: NA
J gene: TRBJ1-5
CDR3 protein: CASSIEPVGNQPQHF
CDR3 DNA: TGTGCCAGTAGTATAGAGCCGGTTGGCAATCAGCCCCAGCATTTT

clone size: NA
V gene: TRBV28
D gene: TRBD1
J gene: TRBJ1-5
CDR3 protein: CASTTTGGINQPQHF
CDR3 DNA: TGTGCCAGCACCACGACAGGGGGGATCAATCAGCCCCAGCATTTT

clone size: NA
V gene: TRBV4-3
D gene: NA
J gene: TRBJ2-2
CDR3 protein: CASSRTPHTGELFF
CDR3 DNA: TGCGCCAGCAGCCGGACGCCCCACACCGGGGAGCTGTTTTTT

clone size: NA
V gene: TRBV2
D gene: NA
J gene: TRBJ2-2
CDR3 protein: CASSESGQSSGELFF
CDR3 DNA: TGTGCCAGCAGTGAATCAGGACAGTCCTCCGGGGAGCTGTTTTTT

clone size: NA
V gene: TRBV6-1
D gene: NA
J gene: TRBJ1-6
CDR3 protein: CASSEAGVTYSPLHF
CDR3 DNA: TGTGCCAGCAGTGAAGCGGGAGTCACTTATTCACCCCTCCACTTT

clone size: NA
V gene: TRBV28
D gene: NA
J gene: TRBJ2-7
CDR3 protein: CASSFGGNYEQYF
CDR3 DNA: TGTGCCAGCAGTTTTGGCGGAAACTACGAGCAGTACTTC

clone size: NA
V gene: TRBV27
D gene: NA
J gene: TRBJ1-5
CDR3 protein: CASSFRQKNQPQHF
CDR3 DNA: TGTGCCAGCAGTTTCAGGCAAAAGAATCAGCCCCAGCATTTT

clone size: NA
V gene: TRBV2
D gene: TRBD1
J gene: TRBJ2-1
CDR3 protein: CASRHGQGSYNEQFF
CDR3 DNA: TGTGCCAGCAGGCACGGACAGGGCTCCTACAATGAGCAGTTCTTC

clone size: NA
V gene: TRBV5-6
D gene: NA
J gene: TRBJ2-1
CDR3 protein: CASSLGGEQFF
CDR3 DNA: TGTGCCAGCAGCTTGGGAGGTGAGCAGTTCTTC

clone size: NA
V gene: TRBV18
D gene: NA
J gene: TRBJ1-1
CDR3 protein: CASSPSRDSEAFF
CDR3 DNA: TGTGCCAGCTCACCATCCCGGGACTCTGAAGCTTTCTTT

clone size: once
V gene: TRBV18
D gene: NA
J gene: TRBJ2-2
CDR3 protein: CASSPVRTGELFF
CDR3 DNA: TGTGCCAGCTCCCCCGTCCGGACCGGGGAGCTGTTTTTT

clone size: NA
V gene: TRBV6-5
D gene: NA
J gene: TRBJ2-3
CDR3 protein: CASKQGVADTQYF
CDR3 DNA: TGTGCCAGCAAACAGGGCGTCGCAGATACGCAGTATTTT

clone size: NA
V gene: TRBV7-9
D gene: NA
J gene: TRBJ1-1
CDR3 protein: CASSLLTGLNTEAFF
CDR3 DNA: TGTGCCAGCAGCTTACTCACGGGTCTGAACACTGAAGCTTTCTTT

clone size: NA
V gene: TRBV27
D gene: NA
J gene: TRBJ1-1
CDR3 protein: CASSPRRARNTEAFF
CDR3 DNA: TGTGCCAGCAGTCCTCGCCGGGCGAGGAACACTGAAGCTTTCTTT

clone size: NA
V gene: TRBV5-1
D gene: NA
J gene: TRBJ2-2
CDR3 protein: CASTPRGTGELFF
CDR3 DNA: TGCGCCAGCACCCCCAGGGGTACCGGGGAGCTGTTTTTT

clone size: NA
V gene: TRBV28
D gene: NA
J gene: TRBJ1-6
CDR3 protein: CASSLGLKGFSPLHF
CDR3 DNA: TGTGCCAGCAGTTTAGGTCTAAAGGGGTTTTCACCCCTCCACTTT

clone size: NA
V gene: TRBV19
D gene: TRBD1
J gene: TRBJ2-3
CDR3 protein: CASSGTGSSDTQYF
CDR3 DNA: TGTGCCAGTAGTGGGACAGGGTCGTCCGATACGCAGTATTTT

clone size: NA
V gene: TRBV7-9
D gene: NA
J gene: TRBJ2-3
CDR3 protein: CASSLEGWTDTQYF
CDR3 DNA: TGTGCCAGCAGCTTAGAAGGGTGGACAGATACGCAGTATTTT

clone size: NA
V gene: TRBV5-1
D gene: NA
J gene: TRBJ2-1
CDR3 protein: CASSLELSEQFF
CDR3 DNA: TGCGCCAGCAGCTTGGAGCTGAGTGAGCAGTTCTTC

clone size: NA
V gene: TRBV15
D gene: NA
J gene: TRBJ1-5
CDR3 protein: CATSPGLDQPQHF
CDR3 DNA: TGTGCCACCAGTCCGGGTTTGGATCAGCCCCAGCATTTT

clone size: NA
V gene: TRBV11-2
D gene: NA
J gene: TRBJ2-2
CDR3 protein: CASSFLLGTNTGELFF
CDR3 DNA: TGTGCCAGCAGCTTCTTGCTGGGGACGAACACCGGGGAGCTGTTTTTT

clone size: NA
V gene: TRBV7-6
D gene: NA
J gene: TRBJ1-3
CDR3 protein: CASSESSDRPVPNTIYF
CDR3 DNA: TGTGCCAGCAGCGAAAGTTCAGACAGGCCAGTCCCAAACACCATATATTTT

clone size: NA
V gene: TRBV5-1
D gene: TRBD1
J gene: TRBJ1-1
CDR3 protein: CASSQRLGQVAEAFF
CDR3 DNA: TGCGCCAGCAGCCAACGACTGGGACAGGTGGCTGAAGCTTTCTTT

clone size: NA
V gene: TRBV6-1
D gene: TRBD2
J gene: TRBJ2-1
CDR3 protein: CASSDGDYFSSSYNEQFF
CDR3 DNA: TGTGCCAGCAGTGATGGGGACTATTTTAGCAGCTCCTACAATGAGCAGTTCTTC

clone size: NA
V gene: TRBV30
D gene: NA
J gene: TRBJ1-6
CDR3 protein: CAWSKGRGGSPLHF
CDR3 DNA: TGTGCCTGGAGTAAGGGTAGGGGTGGTTCACCCCTCCACTTT

clone size: NA
V gene: TRBV9
D gene: NA
J gene: TRBJ1-2
CDR3 protein: CASSVGSGEYGGYTF
CDR3 DNA: TGTGCCAGCAGCGTAGGATCAGGGGAGTACGGGGGCTACACCTTC

clone size: NA
V gene: TRBV5-4
D gene: NA
J gene: TRBJ2-7
CDR3 protein: CASSFGSGKGDEQYF
CDR3 DNA: TGTGCCAGCAGCTTCGGGTCAGGAAAGGGGGACGAGCAGTACTTC

clone size: NA
V gene: TRBV19
D gene: NA
J gene: TRBJ1-5
CDR3 protein: CASSISRNQPQHF
CDR3 DNA: TGTGCCAGTAGTATATCCCGCAATCAGCCCCAGCATTTT

clone size: NA
V gene: TRBV10-3
D gene: NA
J gene: TRBJ1-4
CDR3 protein: CAISSDGEKLFF
CDR3 DNA: TGTGCCATCAGTTCCGACGGGGAAAAACTGTTTTTT

clone size: NA
V gene: TRBV5-5
D gene: NA
J gene: TRBJ1-5
CDR3 protein: CASSFGYSHNQPQHF
CDR3 DNA: TGTGCCAGCAGCTTTGGTTACTCCCACAATCAGCCCCAGCATTTT

clone size: few
V gene: TRBV10-3
D gene: NA
J gene: TRBJ1-1
CDR3 protein: CAISEHGGADTEAFF
CDR3 DNA: TGTGCCATCAGTGAGCATGGGGGGGCGGACACTGAAGCTTTCTTT

clone size: NA
V gene: TRBV5-1
D gene: TRBD1
J gene: TRBJ2-1
CDR3 protein: CASSSGQGGGTVYEQFF
CDR3 DNA: TGCGCCAGCAGCTCCGGACAGGGAGGAGGTACGGTCTATGAGCAGTTCTTC

clone size: NA
V gene: TRBV28
D gene: NA
J gene: TRBJ1-5
CDR3 protein: CASSPFRWGHSNQPQHF
CDR3 DNA: TGTGCCAGCAGCCCCTTTAGGTGGGGTCATAGCAATCAGCCCCAGCATTTT

clone size: NA
V gene: TRBV19
D gene: TRBD1
J gene: TRBJ1-2
CDR3 protein: CASSIGTGTNYGYTF
CDR3 DNA: TGTGCCAGTAGTATCGGGACAGGGACTAACTATGGCTACACCTTC

clone size: NA
V gene: TRBV6-4
D gene: NA
J gene: TRBJ2-5
CDR3 protein: CASNEPFDRLETQYF
CDR3 DNA: TGTGCCAGCAACGAACCCTTTGACAGGCTAGAGACCCAGTACTTC

clone size: NA
V gene: TRBV7-6
D gene: NA
J gene: TRBJ1-3
CDR3 protein: CASSSGPGSGGNTIYF
CDR3 DNA: TGTGCCAGCAGCTCGGGGCCGGGGTCGGGTGGAAACACCATATATTTT

clone size: once
V gene: TRBV5-6
D gene: NA
J gene: TRBJ1-6
CDR3 protein: CASSLGTGSPSPLHF
CDR3 DNA: TGTGCCAGCAGCTTGGGAACAGGGAGCCCTTCACCCCTCCACTTT

clone size: NA
V gene: TRBV27
D gene: NA
J gene: TRBJ1-5
CDR3 protein: CASSPSTANQPQHF
CDR3 DNA: TGTGCCAGCAGTCCGTCGACAGCCAATCAGCCCCAGCATTTT

clone size: NA
V gene: TRBV18
D gene: TRBD1
J gene: TRBJ1-6
CDR3 protein: CASSPGTGGNSPLHF
CDR3 DNA: TGTGCCAGCTCACCCGGGACAGGAGGCAATTCACCCCTCCACTTT

clone size: NA
V gene: TRBV14
D gene: TRBD1
J gene: TRBJ2-3
CDR3 protein: CASSLRAGQGTDTQYF
CDR3 DNA: TGTGCCAGCAGCCTAAGAGCGGGACAGGGGACAGATACGCAGTATTTT

clone size: NA
V gene: TRBV5-1
D gene: NA
J gene: TRBJ2-3
CDR3 protein: CASSLWQTDTQYF
CDR3 DNA: TGCGCCAGCAGCTTGTGGCAGACGGATACGCAGTATTTT

clone size: NA
V gene: TRBV7-2
D gene: NA
J gene: TRBJ2-1
CDR3 protein: CASSSSLGVGEQFF
CDR3 DNA: TGTGCCAGCAGCTCCTCATTAGGTGTAGGTGAGCAGTTCTTC

clone size: once
V gene: TRBV5-8
D gene: NA
J gene: TRBJ2-1
CDR3 protein: CASILVGGDEQFF
CDR3 DNA: TGTGCCAGCATCCTAGTAGGGGGGGATGAGCAGTTCTTC

clone size: NA
V gene: TRBV9
D gene: NA
J gene: TRBJ2-3
CDR3 protein: CASSVGGQRTDTQYF
CDR3 DNA: TGTGCCAGCAGTGTGGGGGGGCAGCGCACAGATACGCAGTATTTT

clone size: once
V gene: TRBV5-4
D gene: TRBD1
J gene: TRBJ2-2
CDR3 protein: CASSTGQGNTGELFF
CDR3 DNA: TGTGCCAGCAGCACGGGACAGGGGAACACCGGGGAGCTGTTTTTT

clone size: NA
V gene: TRBV24-1
D gene: TRBD1
J gene: TRBJ2-2
CDR3 protein: CATARRDSYTGELFF
CDR3 DNA: TGTGCCACCGCCCGACGGGACAGCTACACCGGGGAGCTGTTTTTT

clone size: NA
V gene: TRBV2
D gene: NA
J gene: TRBJ2-3
CDR3 protein: CASRETASTDTQYF
CDR3 DNA: TGTGCCAGCAGAGAAACGGCTAGCACAGATACGCAGTATTTT

clone size: NA
V gene: TRBV24-1
D gene: TRBD1
J gene: TRBJ1-6
CDR3 protein: CAAQGRQGDSPLHF
CDR3 DNA: TGTGCCGCCCAGGGTAGACAGGGGGATTCACCCCTCCACTTT

clone size: NA
V gene: TRBV29-1
D gene: NA
J gene: TRBJ1-1
CDR3 protein: CSVVNLNTEAFF
CDR3 DNA: TGCAGCGTTGTGAACTTGAACACTGAAGCTTTCTTT

clone size: NA
V gene: TRBV6-1
D gene: NA
J gene: TRBJ1-1
CDR3 protein: CASSERDTEAFF
CDR3 DNA: TGTGCCAGCAGTGAAAGGGACACTGAAGCTTTCTTT

clone size: NA
V gene: TRBV5-1
D gene: TRBD2
J gene: TRBJ2-5
CDR3 protein: CASSFGGGHQETQYF
CDR3 DNA: TGCGCCAGCAGCTTTGGCGGGGGTCACCAAGAGACCCAGTACTTC

clone size: NA
V gene: TRBV5-6
D gene: NA
J gene: TRBJ1-1
CDR3 protein: CASSLEGGTEAFF
CDR3 DNA: TGTGCCAGCAGCTTGGAAGGGGGGACTGAAGCTTTCTTT

clone size: NA
V gene: TRBV6-6
D gene: TRBD1
J gene: TRBJ2-7
CDR3 protein: CASSYSGQSEQYF
CDR3 DNA: TGTGCCAGCAGTTACTCGGGACAGAGCGAGCAGTACTTC